The T cell receptor beta chain described here comes from a study of beta chain features in type 1 diabetes. CDR1 and CDR2 from the germline V gene are SEHNR and FQNEAQ (reference sequence). The germline V and J ends were trimmed by 5 bases and 0 bases, with 12 bases remaining between them. CDR3 length: 15 residues. In the case of this clone: Its antigen is not identified.

The sequenced template was cDNA made from the entire isolated RNA. The protocol was immunoSEQ multiplex PCR, while the TCRdb copy is restricted to in-frame clones and leaves out a portion. The sample lists over 600,000 clones; 9.5% to 15% were seen once. General observations from the study: Patients with Type 1 diabetes showed moderately but significantly shorter TCRB CDR3s in all four CD4+ subsets. When cDNA is sequenced, cells with high TCR expression could be over-represented. Type 1 diabetes patients had VDJ junctions that carried fewer insertions and more deletions.

Every donor had blood drawn once into heparin, around 120 mL on average. Sorting with CD45RO/CCR7/CD25/CD127/CD95/CD27 yielded naive, central memory, regulatory and stem-like memory CD4+ cells. This chain connects TRBV7-9 to TRBJ2-3, with a possible D match to TRBD2 (6 bases). This TCR derives from a man aged 25 to 45 with type 1 diabetes. Source material: naive CD4+ T cells from blood. CDR3 bases: TGTGCCAGCAGCCCAGGGACTCATAGCACAGATACGCAGTATTTT. Protein: CASSPGTHSTDTQYF.